A selection of T cell receptor beta chains follows, all from one sample in a study of T-cell reconstitution after alpha-beta-depleted transplantation in children. TCRdb ran MiXCR on the PCR reads and lists one entry per CDR3 protein. The sample consists of approximately 500,000 distinct CDR3 sequences, over 25% of them appearing once. This sample comprised PBMCs, obtained before TCRalphabeta/CD19-depleted stem cell transplant. These receptors came from a boy in the first two years of life with Wiskott-Aldrich syndrome, due to receive a stem cell transplant. Each CDR3 is given with its conserved first and last residue. The order of the fields is J gene, clone size, V gene, CDR3 length, D gene, CDR3 protein, CDR3 DNA. D genes are given only for firm matches. The size entry is marked missing in some rows and otherwise reads once, few, many or a size class.

j_gene: TRBJ2-1; abundance: few; v_gene: TRBV29-1; len: 10; d_gene: NA; CDR3aa: CSVEEGEQFF; CDR3nt: TGCAGCGTTGAAGAGGGCGAGCAGTTCTTC
j_gene: TRBJ1-4; abundance: few; v_gene: TRBV20-1; len: 14; d_gene: TRBD1; CDR3aa: CSARDDRVGEKLFF; CDR3nt: TGCAGTGCTAGAGATGACAGGGTTGGCGAAAAACTGTTTTTT
j_gene: TRBJ2-3; abundance: NA; v_gene: TRBV20-1; len: 12; d_gene: NA; CDR3aa: CSATTDPLAQYF; CDR3nt: TGCAGTGCAACCACTGACCCCTTGGCGCAGTATTTT
j_gene: TRBJ2-5; abundance: NA; v_gene: TRBV5-1; len: 14; d_gene: TRBD1; CDR3aa: CASTDRGRRETQYF; CDR3nt: TGCGCCAGCACTGACAGGGGGCGCCGGGAGACCCAGTACTTC
j_gene: TRBJ2-1; abundance: few; v_gene: TRBV10-1; len: 20; d_gene: TRBD2; CDR3aa: CASSEKWTSGRPSSYNEQFF; CDR3nt: TGCGCCAGCAGTGAGAAGTGGACTAGCGGGAGGCCAAGCTCCTACAATGAGCAGTTCTTC
j_gene: TRBJ2-3; abundance: NA; v_gene: TRBV5-1; len: 19; d_gene: TRBD2; CDR3aa: CASSGLRGTSGSSTDTQYF; CDR3nt: TGCGCCAGCAGCGGACTACGCGGGACTAGCGGGTCTAGCACAGATACGCAGTATTTT
j_gene: TRBJ2-2; abundance: NA; v_gene: TRBV11-3; len: 16; d_gene: TRBD1; CDR3aa: CASSPGQGANTGELFF; CDR3nt: TGTGCCAGCAGCCCGGGACAGGGGGCGAACACCGGGGAGCTGTTTTTT
j_gene: TRBJ2-5; abundance: few; v_gene: TRBV3-1; len: 15; d_gene: NA; CDR3aa: CASRPYTSTPETQYF; CDR3nt: TGTGCCAGCAGGCCTTATACTAGTACCCCAGAGACCCAGTACTTC
j_gene: TRBJ2-5; abundance: few; v_gene: TRBV9; len: 14; d_gene: TRBD1; CDR3aa: CASISRDRQETQYF; CDR3nt: TGTGCCAGCATTAGCCGGGACAGGCAAGAGACCCAGTACTTC
j_gene: TRBJ2-3; abundance: NA; v_gene: TRBV11-2; len: 15; d_gene: TRBD2; CDR3aa: CASSLWASGADTQYF; CDR3nt: TGTGCCAGCAGCTTATGGGCTAGCGGGGCAGATACGCAGTATTTT
j_gene: TRBJ2-5; abundance: NA; v_gene: TRBV9; len: 14; d_gene: NA; CDR3aa: CASSHRGAGETQYF; CDR3nt: TGTGCCAGCAGCCATAGGGGGGCGGGAGAGACCCAGTACTTC
j_gene: TRBJ2-3; abundance: NA; v_gene: TRBV10-1; len: 15; d_gene: TRBD1; CDR3aa: CASSEGGQGTDTQYF; CDR3nt: TGCGCCAGCAGTGAGGGAGGACAGGGCACAGATACGCAGTATTTT
j_gene: TRBJ2-7; abundance: few; v_gene: TRBV7-2; len: 14; d_gene: TRBD2; CDR3aa: CASSQWTSPYEQYF; CDR3nt: TGTGCCAGCAGCCAATGGACTAGCCCCTACGAGCAGTACTTC
j_gene: TRBJ2-7; abundance: NA; v_gene: TRBV4-1; len: 15; d_gene: TRBD2; CDR3aa: CASSHTSGNSYEQYF; CDR3nt: TGCGCCAGCAGCCATACTAGCGGGAACTCCTACGAGCAGTACTTC
j_gene: TRBJ2-7; abundance: few; v_gene: TRBV5-1; len: 16; d_gene: TRBD2; CDR3aa: CASSFGLAVTSYEQYF; CDR3nt: TGCGCCAGCAGCTTCGGACTAGCGGTCACCTCCTACGAGCAGTACTTC
j_gene: TRBJ1-5; abundance: NA; v_gene: TRBV12-5; len: 15; d_gene: NA; CDR3aa: CASGYSPDGNQPQHF; CDR3nt: TGTGCTAGTGGATACTCACCAGATGGCAATCAGCCCCAGCATTTT
j_gene: TRBJ2-7; abundance: once; v_gene: TRBV10-3; len: 13; d_gene: TRBD1; CDR3aa: CAIRGTGTSEQYF; CDR3nt: TGTGCCATCAGGGGGACAGGGACGTCCGAGCAGTACTTC
j_gene: TRBJ1-2; abundance: NA; v_gene: TRBV6-6; len: 12; d_gene: NA; CDR3aa: CASRPTSEGYTF; CDR3nt: TGTGCCAGCAGACCTACATCGGAAGGCTACACCTTC
j_gene: TRBJ1-2; abundance: NA; v_gene: TRBV5-1; len: 16; d_gene: NA; CDR3aa: CASSFGVMGSGYGYTF; CDR3nt: TGCGCCAGCAGCTTCGGAGTCATGGGGTCTGGGTATGGCTACACCTTC
j_gene: TRBJ1-6; abundance: few; v_gene: TRBV28; len: 15; d_gene: TRBD1; CDR3aa: CASRAGTAYNSPLHF; CDR3nt: TGTGCCAGCAGGGCCGGGACAGCATATAATTCACCCCTCCACTTT
j_gene: TRBJ2-2; abundance: NA; v_gene: TRBV5-4; len: 16; d_gene: TRBD2; CDR3aa: CASSLPTGGHTGELFF; CDR3nt: TGTGCCAGCAGCTTGCCCACGGGAGGGCACACCGGGGAGCTGTTTTTT
j_gene: TRBJ1-5; abundance: NA; v_gene: TRBV20-1; len: 15; d_gene: NA; CDR3aa: CSASSTGYPQEPQHF; CDR3nt: TGCAGTGCTAGTTCTACAGGATATCCACAGGAGCCCCAGCATTTT
j_gene: TRBJ2-2; abundance: once; v_gene: TRBV20-1; len: 16; d_gene: TRBD2; CDR3aa: CCARASGRIITGELFF; CDR3nt: TGCTGTGCTAGAGCTAGCGGGAGGATTATAACCGGGGAGCTGTTTTTT
j_gene: TRBJ2-7; abundance: few; v_gene: TRBV7-2; len: 15; d_gene: TRBD2; CDR3aa: CASSLWRDYVYEQYF; CDR3nt: TGTGCCAGCAGCTTATGGCGGGACTACGTCTACGAGCAGTACTTC
j_gene: TRBJ2-2; abundance: few; v_gene: TRBV20-1; len: 13; d_gene: TRBD2; CDR3aa: CSARGTSTGELFF; CDR3nt: TGCAGTGCTAGAGGGACTAGCACCGGGGAGCTGTTTTTT
j_gene: TRBJ2-7; abundance: NA; v_gene: TRBV29-1; len: 15; d_gene: NA; CDR3aa: CSVPPFGSGSYEQYF; CDR3nt: TGCAGCGTTCCTCCCTTTGGGTCCGGCTCCTACGAGCAGTACTTC
j_gene: TRBJ2-1; abundance: few; v_gene: TRBV10-3; len: 14; d_gene: TRBD2; CDR3aa: CAIRGLVADNEQFF; CDR3nt: TGTGCCATCAGAGGACTAGTCGCTGACAATGAGCAGTTCTTC
j_gene: TRBJ2-3; abundance: NA; v_gene: TRBV19; len: 12; d_gene: NA; CDR3aa: CASSMLESTQYF; CDR3nt: TGTGCCAGTAGTATGTTGGAGTCTACGCAGTATTTT